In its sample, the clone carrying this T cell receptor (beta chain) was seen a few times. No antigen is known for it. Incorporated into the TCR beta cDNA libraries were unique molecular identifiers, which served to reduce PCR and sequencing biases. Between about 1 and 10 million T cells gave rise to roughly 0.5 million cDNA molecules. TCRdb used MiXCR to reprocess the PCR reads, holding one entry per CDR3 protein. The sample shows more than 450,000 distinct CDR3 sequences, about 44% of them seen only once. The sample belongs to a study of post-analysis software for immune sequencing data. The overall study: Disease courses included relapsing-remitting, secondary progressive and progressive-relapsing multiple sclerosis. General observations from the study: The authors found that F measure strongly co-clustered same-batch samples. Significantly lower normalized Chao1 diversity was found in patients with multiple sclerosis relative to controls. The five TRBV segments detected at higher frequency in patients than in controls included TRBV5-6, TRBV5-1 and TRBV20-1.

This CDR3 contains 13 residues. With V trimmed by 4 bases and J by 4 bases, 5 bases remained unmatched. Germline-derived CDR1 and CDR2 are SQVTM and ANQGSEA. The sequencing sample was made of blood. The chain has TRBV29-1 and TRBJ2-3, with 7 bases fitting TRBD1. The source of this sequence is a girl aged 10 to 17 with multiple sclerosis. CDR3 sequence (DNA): TGCAGCGTTGGATACAGGGGCGCAGATACGCAGTATTTT. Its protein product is CSVGYRGADTQYF.